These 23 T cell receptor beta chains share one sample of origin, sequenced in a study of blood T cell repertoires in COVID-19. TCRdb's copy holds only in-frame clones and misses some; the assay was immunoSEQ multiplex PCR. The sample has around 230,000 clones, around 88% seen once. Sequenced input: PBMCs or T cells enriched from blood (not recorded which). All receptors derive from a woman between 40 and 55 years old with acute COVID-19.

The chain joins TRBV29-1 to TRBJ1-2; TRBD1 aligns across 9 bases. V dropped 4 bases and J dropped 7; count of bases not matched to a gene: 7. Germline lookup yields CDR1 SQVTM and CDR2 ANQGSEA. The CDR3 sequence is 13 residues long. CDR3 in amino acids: CSVVPGQGFGYTF. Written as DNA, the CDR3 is TGCAGCGTTGTCCCGGGACAGGGTTTTGGCTACACCTTC.

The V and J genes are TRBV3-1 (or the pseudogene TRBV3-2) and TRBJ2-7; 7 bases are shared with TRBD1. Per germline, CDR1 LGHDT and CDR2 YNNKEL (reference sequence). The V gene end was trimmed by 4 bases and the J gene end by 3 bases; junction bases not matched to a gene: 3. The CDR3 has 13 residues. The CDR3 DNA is TGTGCCAGCAGCCGCCGACAGGGCTACGAGCAGTACTTC. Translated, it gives CASSRRQGYEQYF.

The CDR3 region is CSASSRSGGLSGANVLTF. The CDR3 nucleotides read TGCAGTGCTAGTAGCCGCAGCGGGGGGCTGAGTGGGGCCAACGTCCTGACTTTC. The V gene is TRBV20-1, the J gene TRBJ2-6; 9 bases align to TRBD2. Germline CDR1 and CDR2: DFQATT and SNEGSKA (reference sequence). This CDR3 has 18 amino acids. V was clipped by 3 bases and J by 3 bases; unmatched bases: 12.

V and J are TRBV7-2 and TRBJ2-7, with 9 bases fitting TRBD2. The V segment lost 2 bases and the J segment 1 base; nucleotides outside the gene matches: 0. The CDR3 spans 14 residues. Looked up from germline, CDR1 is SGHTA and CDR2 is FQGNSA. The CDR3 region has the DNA TGTGCCAGCAGCTTACTAGCGGGGTCCTACGAGCAGTACGTC. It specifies CASSLLAGSYEQYV.

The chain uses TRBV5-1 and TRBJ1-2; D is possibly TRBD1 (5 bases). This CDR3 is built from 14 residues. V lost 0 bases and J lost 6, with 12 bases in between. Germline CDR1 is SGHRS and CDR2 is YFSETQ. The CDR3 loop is CASSLAGSLDGYTF. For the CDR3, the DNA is TGCGCCAGCAGCTTGGCAGGGTCCTTGGATGGCTACACCTTC. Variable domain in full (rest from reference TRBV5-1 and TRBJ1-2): KAGVTQTPRYLIKTRGQQVTLSCSPISGHRSVSWYQQTPGQGLQFLFEYFSETQRNKGNFPGRFSGRQFSNSRSEMNVSTLELGDSALYLCASSLAGSLDGYTFGSGTRLTVV.

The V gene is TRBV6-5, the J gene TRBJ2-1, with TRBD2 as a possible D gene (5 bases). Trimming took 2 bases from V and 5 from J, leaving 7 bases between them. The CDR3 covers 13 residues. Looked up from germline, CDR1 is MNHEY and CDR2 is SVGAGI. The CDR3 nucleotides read TGTGCCAGCAGTTACCTAGCTGACAATGAGCAGTTCTTC. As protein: CASSYLADNEQFF.

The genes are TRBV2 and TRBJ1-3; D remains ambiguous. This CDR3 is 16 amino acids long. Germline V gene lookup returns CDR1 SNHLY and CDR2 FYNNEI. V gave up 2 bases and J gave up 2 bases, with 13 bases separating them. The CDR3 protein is CASSEIPEGTGNTIYF. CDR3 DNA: TGTGCCAGCAGTGAAATTCCGGAGGGAACTGGAAACACCATATATTTT.

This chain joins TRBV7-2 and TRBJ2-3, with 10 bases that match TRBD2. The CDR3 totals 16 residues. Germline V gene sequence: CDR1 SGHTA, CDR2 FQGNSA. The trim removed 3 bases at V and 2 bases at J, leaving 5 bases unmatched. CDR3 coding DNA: TGTGCCAGCAGCTTCTCAGCGGGGGGGGTCACAGATACGCAGTATTTT. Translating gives CASSFSAGGVTDTQYF.

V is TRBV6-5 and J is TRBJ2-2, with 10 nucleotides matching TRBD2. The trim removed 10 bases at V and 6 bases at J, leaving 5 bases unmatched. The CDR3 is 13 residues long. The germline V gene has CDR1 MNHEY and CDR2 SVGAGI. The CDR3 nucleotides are TGTGCCACCCAGCGGGGGGGCGCCGGGGAGCTGTTTTTT. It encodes CATQRGGAGELFF.

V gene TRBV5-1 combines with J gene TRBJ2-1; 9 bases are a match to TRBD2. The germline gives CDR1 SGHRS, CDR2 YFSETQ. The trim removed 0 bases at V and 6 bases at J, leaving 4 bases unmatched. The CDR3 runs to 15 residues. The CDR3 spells CASSLEASGVNEQFF. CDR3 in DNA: TGCGCCAGCAGCTTGGAGGCTAGCGGGGTCAATGAGCAGTTCTTC.

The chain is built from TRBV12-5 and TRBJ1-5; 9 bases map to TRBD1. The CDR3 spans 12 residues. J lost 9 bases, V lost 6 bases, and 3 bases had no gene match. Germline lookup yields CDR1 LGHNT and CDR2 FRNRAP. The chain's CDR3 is CASGPGQGPQHF. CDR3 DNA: TGTGCTAGTGGACCGGGACAGGGGCCCCAGCATTTT. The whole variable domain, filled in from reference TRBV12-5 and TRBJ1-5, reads DARVTQTPRHKVTEMGQEVTMRCQPILGHNTVFWYRQTMMQGLELLAYFRNRAPLDDSGMPKDRFSAEMPDATLATLKIQPSEPRDSAVYFCASGPGQGPQHFGDGTRLSIL.

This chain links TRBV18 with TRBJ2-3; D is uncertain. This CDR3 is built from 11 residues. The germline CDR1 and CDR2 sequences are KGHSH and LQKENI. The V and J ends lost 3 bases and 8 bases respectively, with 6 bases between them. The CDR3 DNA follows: TGTGCCAGCTCACCCACAAGTACGCAGTATTTT. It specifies CASSPTSTQYF.

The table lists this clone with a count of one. The CDR3 reads CASSYGLGAYEQYV. CDR3 coding DNA: TGTGCCAGCAGTTACGGACTTGGGGCCTACGAGCAGTACGTC. This chain links TRBV6-2 or TRBV6-3 with TRBJ2-7; a weak D match, TRBD2 (5 bases). The V end was cut by 2 bases, the J end by 2 bases, with 10 bases between. Germline assignment: CDR1 MNHEY and CDR2 SVGEGT. This CDR3 has 14 amino acids.

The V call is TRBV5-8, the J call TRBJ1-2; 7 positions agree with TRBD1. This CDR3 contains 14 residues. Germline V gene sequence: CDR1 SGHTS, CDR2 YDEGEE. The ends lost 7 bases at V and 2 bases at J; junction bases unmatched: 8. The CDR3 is CASGTGDLNYGYTF. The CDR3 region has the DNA TGTGCCAGCGGAACAGGGGATTTAAACTATGGCTACACCTTC.

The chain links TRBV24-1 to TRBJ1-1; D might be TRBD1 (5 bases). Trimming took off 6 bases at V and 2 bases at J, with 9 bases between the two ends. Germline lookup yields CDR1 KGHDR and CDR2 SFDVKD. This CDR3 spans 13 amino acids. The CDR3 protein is CATSRGTNTEAFF. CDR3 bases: TGTGCCACCAGTCGAGGGACTAACACTGAAGCTTTCTTT.

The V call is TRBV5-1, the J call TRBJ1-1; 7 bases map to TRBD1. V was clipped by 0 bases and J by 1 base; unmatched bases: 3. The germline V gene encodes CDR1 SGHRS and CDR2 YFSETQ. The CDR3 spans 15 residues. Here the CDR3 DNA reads TGCGCCAGCAGCTTGGATTGGGACAGGAACACTGAAGCTTTCTTT. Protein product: CASSLDWDRNTEAFF.

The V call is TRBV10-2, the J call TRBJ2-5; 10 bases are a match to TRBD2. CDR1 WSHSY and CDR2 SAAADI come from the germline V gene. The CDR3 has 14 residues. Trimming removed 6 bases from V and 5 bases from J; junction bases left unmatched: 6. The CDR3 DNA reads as TGCGCCAGCAGGGAGCGGGGGGGGGATGAGACCCAGTACTTC. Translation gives CASRERGGDETQYF.

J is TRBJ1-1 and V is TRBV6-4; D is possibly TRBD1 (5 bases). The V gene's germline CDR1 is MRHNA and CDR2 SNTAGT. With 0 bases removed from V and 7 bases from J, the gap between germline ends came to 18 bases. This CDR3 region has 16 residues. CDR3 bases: TGTGCCAGCAGTGACTCGGGGCAGGGCCGACGGAGTGAAGCTTTCTTT. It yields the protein CASSDSGQGRRSEAFF.

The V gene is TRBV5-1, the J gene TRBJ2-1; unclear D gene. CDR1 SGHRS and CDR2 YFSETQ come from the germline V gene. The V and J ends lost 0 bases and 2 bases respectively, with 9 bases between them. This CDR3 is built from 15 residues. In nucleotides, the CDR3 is TGCGCCAGCAGCTTGGCCCCTGGCCCCTACAATGAGCAGTTCTTC. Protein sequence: CASSLAPGPYNEQFF.

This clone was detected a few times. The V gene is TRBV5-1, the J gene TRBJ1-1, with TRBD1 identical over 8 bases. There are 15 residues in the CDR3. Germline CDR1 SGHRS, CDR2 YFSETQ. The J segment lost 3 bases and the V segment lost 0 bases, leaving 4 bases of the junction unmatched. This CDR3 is CASSLDTGGDTEAFF. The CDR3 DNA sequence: TGCGCCAGCAGCTTGGATACAGGGGGAGACACTGAAGCTTTCTTT. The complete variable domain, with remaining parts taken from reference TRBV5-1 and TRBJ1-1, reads KAGVTQTPRYLIKTRGQQVTLSCSPISGHRSVSWYQQTPGQGLQFLFEYFSETQRNKGNFPGRFSGRQFSNSRSEMNVSTLELGDSALYLCASSLDTGGDTEAFFGQGTRLTVV.

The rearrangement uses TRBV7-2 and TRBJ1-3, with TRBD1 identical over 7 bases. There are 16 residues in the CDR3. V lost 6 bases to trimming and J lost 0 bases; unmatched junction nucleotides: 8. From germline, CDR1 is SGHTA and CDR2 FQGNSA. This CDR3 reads CASSLTGASSGNTIYF. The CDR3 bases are TGTGCCAGCAGTCTCACAGGGGCCTCCTCTGGAAACACCATATATTTT. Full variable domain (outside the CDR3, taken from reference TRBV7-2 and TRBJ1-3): GAGVSQSPSNKVTEKGKDVELRCDPISGHTALYWYRQSLGQGLEFLIYFQGNSAPDKSGLPSDRFSAERTGGSVSTLTIQRTQQEDSAVYLCASSLTGASSGNTIYFGEGSWLTVV.

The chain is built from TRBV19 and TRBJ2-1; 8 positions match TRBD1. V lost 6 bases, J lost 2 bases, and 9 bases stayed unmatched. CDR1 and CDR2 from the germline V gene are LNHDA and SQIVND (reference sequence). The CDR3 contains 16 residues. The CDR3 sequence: CASRDTAGGAYNEQFF. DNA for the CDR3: TGTGCCAGTAGGGATACCGCAGGGGGCGCCTACAATGAGCAGTTCTTC.

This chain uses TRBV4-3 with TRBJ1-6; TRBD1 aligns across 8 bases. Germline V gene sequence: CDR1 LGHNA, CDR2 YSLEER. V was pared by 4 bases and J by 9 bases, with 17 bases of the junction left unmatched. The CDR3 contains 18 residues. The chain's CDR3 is CASSRNRATGQVFSPLHF. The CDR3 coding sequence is TGCGCCAGCAGCCGGAACCGTGCTACGGGACAGGTGTTTTCACCCCTCCACTTT.